A selection of T cell receptor beta chains follows, all from one sample in a study of post-analysis software for immune sequencing data. TCRdb used MiXCR to reprocess the PCR reads, holding one entry per CDR3 protein. The sample carries more than 500,000 distinct CDR3 sequences, roughly 34% recorded once. The sample comprised blood. These receptors all come from a girl under 18 with multiple sclerosis. CDR3s include the opening cysteine and the closing phenylalanine or tryptophan. Fields, in order: V gene, J gene, CDR3 protein.

TRBV12-3/TRBV12-4,TRBJ2-7,CASSPSGTAYYEQYF
TRBV7-6,TRBJ1-6,CASSLSSDSPLHF
TRBV5-1,TRBJ2-1,CASSLWTGDEQFF
TRBV20-1,TRBJ2-1,CSARDWGGVQHEQFF
TRBV5-1,TRBJ2-4,CASSLLPLSGGAGKNIQYF
TRBV6-5,TRBJ1-2,CASSRDIEGYGYTF
TRBV5-4,TRBJ1-1,CASSLAPTDLAFF
TRBV11-2,TRBJ1-2,CASSLDPQGVRGYTF
TRBV5-1,TRBJ1-6,CASSFDVLSSPLHF
TRBV18,TRBJ1-2,CASSRGAGPSNYGYTF
TRBV20-1,TRBJ2-2,CSASGLANTGELFF
TRBV12-3/TRBV12-4,TRBJ1-1,CASLVGVGEAFF
TRBV28,TRBJ2-5,CATADSQETQYF
TRBV29-1,TRBJ1-4,CSVEETGFGEKLFF
TRBV5-1,TRBJ1-4,CASSLRASTNEKLFF
TRBV15,TRBJ1-4,CATGALTGEKLFF